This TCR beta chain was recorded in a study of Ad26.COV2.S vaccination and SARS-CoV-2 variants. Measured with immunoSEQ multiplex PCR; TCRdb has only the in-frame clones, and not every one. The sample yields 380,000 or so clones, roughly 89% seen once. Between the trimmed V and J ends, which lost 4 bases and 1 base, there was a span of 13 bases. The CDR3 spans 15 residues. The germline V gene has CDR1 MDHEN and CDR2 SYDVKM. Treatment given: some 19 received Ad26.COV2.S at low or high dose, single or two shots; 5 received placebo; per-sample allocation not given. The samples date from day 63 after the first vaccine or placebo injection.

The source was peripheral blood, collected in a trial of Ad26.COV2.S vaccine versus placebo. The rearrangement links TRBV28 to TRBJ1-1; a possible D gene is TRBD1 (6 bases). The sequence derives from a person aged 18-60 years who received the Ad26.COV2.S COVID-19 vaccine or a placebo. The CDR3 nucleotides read TGTGCCAGCAGTTCCCCGTGGGACACGAACACTGAAGCTTTCTTT. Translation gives CASSSPWDTNTEAFF. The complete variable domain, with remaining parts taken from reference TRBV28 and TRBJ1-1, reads DVKVTQSSRYLVKRTGEKVFLECVQDMDHENMFWYRQDPGLGLRLIYFSYDVKMKEKGDIPEGYSVSREKKERFSLILESASTNQTSMYLCASSSPWDTNTEAFFGQGTRLTVV.